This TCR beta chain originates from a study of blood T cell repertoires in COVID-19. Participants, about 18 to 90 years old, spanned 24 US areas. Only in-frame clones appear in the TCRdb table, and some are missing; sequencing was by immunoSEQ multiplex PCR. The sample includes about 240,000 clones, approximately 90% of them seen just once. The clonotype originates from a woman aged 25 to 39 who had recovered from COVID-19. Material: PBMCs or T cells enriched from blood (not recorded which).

Here the CDR3 reads CASSLVLGAGAEAFF. CDR3 in DNA: TGTGCCAGCAGCTTAGTTCTTGGCGCGGGTGCTGAAGCTTTCTTT. V is TRBV7-9 and J is TRBJ1-1; D is uncertain. The CDR3 has 15 residues. CDR1 and CDR2 (germline): SEHNR, FQNEAQ (reference sequence). V lost 1 base to trimming and J lost 6 bases, with 15 bases between them.